This TCR beta chain was captured in a study of blood T cell repertoires in COVID-19. Study-wide background: Spain, Italy and the United States supplied samples that represented acute and convalescent COVID-19. T cells, B-cell-depleted T cells, or PBMCs supplied cDNA or gDNA.

J gave up 6 bases and V 0 bases, and 9 bases lay outside the gene matches. Germline CDR1 and CDR2: LGHNT and FRNRAP. This CDR3 has 16 amino acids. Original handling: Estimated nucleated cell counts came from reference gene primer amplification. The table came from immunoSEQ multiplex PCR; TCRdb's copy has only in-frame clones and leaves some out. That table is the source of V, J and clone size, and D and trimming were worked out from the DNA. The table lists approximately 100,000 clones, about 89% of them singletons. The sequence was collected from a woman aged 25 to 45 with acute or convalescent COVID-19. The sequenced sample was peripheral blood. The chain combines TRBV12-5 with TRBJ2-7, with 9 bases fitting TRBD1. The CDR3 DNA reads as TGTGCTAGTGGTTTGGTACTGGGGACAGGGTTGTTCGAGCAGTACTTC. This gives the protein CASGLVLGTGLFEQYF.